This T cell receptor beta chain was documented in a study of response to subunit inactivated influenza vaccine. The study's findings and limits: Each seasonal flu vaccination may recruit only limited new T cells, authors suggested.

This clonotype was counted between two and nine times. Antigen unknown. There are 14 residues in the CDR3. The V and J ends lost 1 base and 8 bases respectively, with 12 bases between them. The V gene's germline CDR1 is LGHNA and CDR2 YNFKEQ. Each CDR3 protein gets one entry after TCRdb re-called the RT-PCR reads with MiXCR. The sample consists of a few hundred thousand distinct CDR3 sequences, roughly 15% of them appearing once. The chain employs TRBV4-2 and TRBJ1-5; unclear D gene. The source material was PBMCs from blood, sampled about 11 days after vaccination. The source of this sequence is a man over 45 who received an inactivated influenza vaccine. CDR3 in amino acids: CASSQAKGGEPQHF. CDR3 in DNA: TGTGCCAGCAGCCAAGCGAAGGGTGGAGAGCCCCAGCATTTT.